Listed here are 8 T cell receptor beta chains from one sample, sequenced in a study of shared clonotypes between healthy human individuals. Assay: immunoSEQ multiplex PCR; the TCRdb copy retains only in-frame clones and omits some. This table has hundreds of thousands of clones, around 67% appearing once. The specimen sequenced was memory CD4+ T cells sorted from blood. As for subset: CD45RA-negative fraction. Source of these receptors: a man aged 25 to 45 in good health.

On this clone itself: Mismatch with germline at one junction end may stem from a read error. The chain joins TRBV18 to TRBJ2-1, with 9 bases identical to TRBD2. The CDR3 spans 15 residues. Germline-derived CDR1 and CDR2 are KGHSH and LQKENI. CDR3 region: CASPPPVAGAYEQFF. CDR3 nucleotide sequence: TGTGCCAGCCCACCACCGGTAGCGGGAGCATATGAGCAGTTCTTC.

This clone was recorded many times. The gene calls are TRBV10-2 and TRBJ2-5; TRBD1 might be the D (6 bases). The germline CDR1 and CDR2 sequences are WSHSY and SAAADI. Trimming removed 3 bases from V and 4 bases from J, with 21 bases in between. CDR3 length: 17 amino acids. CDR3 DNA: TGCGCCAGCAGTGACATGAACAGGGCAGTGGTCACAGAGACCCAGTACTTC. Its protein product is CASSDMNRAVVTETQYF.

The chain uses TRBV6-6 and TRBJ1-5, with TRBD1 as a possible D gene (6 bases). The germline gives CDR1 MNHNY, CDR2 SVGAGI (reference sequence). With 7 bases removed from V and 9 bases from J, the gap between germline ends came to 13 bases. CDR3 length: 12 residues. Here the CDR3 DNA reads TGTGCCAGCACCGCAGGGGAAAGGCCCCAGCATTTT. This translates into CASTAGERPQHF.

This sequence joins TRBV9 and TRBJ2-7; 11 nucleotides agree with TRBD2. The trim removed 2 bases at V and 6 bases at J, leaving 4 bases unmatched. Germline values: CDR1 SGDLS, CDR2 YYNGEE. The CDR3 is 14 residues long. CDR3 DNA sequence: TGTGCCAGCAGCGTCACTAGCGGGAGTCTCGAGCAGTACTTC. Translation: CASSVTSGSLEQYF. Looking up the rest from reference TRBV9 and TRBJ2-7 gives the full variable domain: DSGVTQTPKHLITATGQRVTLRCSPRSGDLSVYWYQQSLDQGLQFLIQYYNGEERAKGNILERFSAQQFPDLHSELNLSSLELGDSALYFCASSVTSGSLEQYFGPGTRLTVT.

The genes are TRBV27 and TRBJ2-5; D gene unclear. This CDR3 has 13 residues. CDR1 and CDR2 from the germline V gene are MNHEY and SMNVEV (reference sequence). V was cut by 3 bases and J by 4 bases, with 9 bases left in between. Here the CDR3 DNA reads TGTGCCAGCAGTTTCCGTCGCACAGAGACCCAGTACTTC. Residues: CASSFRRTETQYF.

In its sample, this clone was seen once. The chain combines TRBV5-4 with TRBJ2-7, with TRBD2 matching over 7 bases. CDR1 is SGHNT and CDR2 is YYREEE in the germline V gene (reference sequence). The CDR3 spans 16 residues. The ends lost 0 bases at V and 2 bases at J; junction bases unmatched: 8. The chain's CDR3 is CASSLASSGSPYEQYF. The CDR3, as DNA: TGTGCCAGCAGCTTGGCGTCTAGCGGTTCCCCCTACGAGCAGTACTTC.

The rearrangement joins TRBV13 to TRBJ2-1; D is unresolved. V dropped 3 bases and J dropped 4 bases, with 7 bases sitting between them. CDR1 and CDR2 (germline): PRHDT, FYEKMQ (reference sequence). CDR3 length: 13 amino acids. CDR3 sequence: CASSFRQYNEQFF. CDR3 bases: TGTGCCAGCAGCTTTCGCCAATACAATGAGCAGTTCTTC.

This sequence joins TRBV2 and TRBJ2-3, with TRBD2 identical over 8 bases. With V trimmed by 3 bases and J by 2 bases, 7 bases remained unmatched. Germline CDR1 and CDR2: SNHLY and FYNNEI. There are 16 residues in the CDR3. CDR3 nucleotides: TGTGCCAGCAGTGATCCCGGACTAGCAGCCACAGATACGCAGTATTTT. Translation gives CASSDPGLAATDTQYF.